Shown below are 3 T cell receptor beta chains from a single sample sequenced in a study of neoadjuvant nivolumab and ipilimumab in lung cancer. Data came from immunoSEQ multiplex PCR; TCRdb stores just in-frame clones and leaves some out. The profile shows fewer than 30,000 clones, about 70% of them singletons. The specimen comprised tumor tissue, sampled after neoadjuvant nivolumab, alone or with ipilimumab, at or shortly before surgery. Receptor source: an adult with non-small cell lung cancer.

The J gene is TRBJ2-5, the V gene TRBV13; D is unclear. This CDR3 is 12 amino acids long. Germline loops: CDR1 PRHDT, CDR2 FYEKMQ (reference sequence). V lost 5 bases and J 5 bases, leaving 9 bases between the germline ends. This chain's CDR3 is CASSPGLETQYF. CDR3 nucleotides: TGTGCCAGCAGCCCCGGGTTGGAGACCCAGTACTTC.

The chain has TRBV5-4 and TRBJ2-3; maybe TRBD2 (6 bases). This CDR3 has 14 amino acids. Germline CDR1 is SGHNT and CDR2 is YYREEE (reference sequence). The ends were cut back, 3 bases at V and 4 bases at J, with 12 bases in the middle. CDR3 loop: CASSSGGSADTQYF. CDR3 nucleotide sequence: TGTGCCAGCAGCTCCGGGGGATCGGCAGATACGCAGTATTTT.

This chain links TRBV7-2 with TRBJ1-6; D might be TRBD1 (6 bases). Germline CDR1 reads SGHTA; CDR2 reads FQGNSA. The CDR3 length is 17 residues. Trimming pared 4 bases from V and 8 bases from J, leaving 21 bases between. The CDR3 sequence: CASSYLCADSFYSPLHF. CDR3 nucleotide sequence: TGTGCCAGCAGCTACCTTTGTGCGGACAGTTTTTATTCACCCCTCCACTTT. Together with reference TRBV7-2 and TRBJ1-6, the CDR3 gives the full variable domain: GAGVSQSPSNKVTEKGKDVELRCDPISGHTALYWYRQSLGQGLEFLIYFQGNSAPDKSGLPSDRFSAERTGGSVSTLTIQRTQQEDSAVYLCASSYLCADSFYSPLHFGNGTRLTVT.